This note documents a single T cell receptor beta chain sequence. Other nucleotide sequences in the sample specify the same CDR3. V lost 3 bases, J lost 4 bases, and 2 bases stayed unmatched. Germline V gene data show CDR1 as KGHSH and CDR2 as LQKENI. This CDR3 region has 13 residues. This sample was taken from a study of blood T cell repertoires in COVID-19. Seattle participants joined during active infection and were tracked over time. In the study's own analysis: Reference gene primer amplification gave estimated nucleated cell counts. TCRdb's table, derived via immunoSEQ multiplex PCR, lists solely in-frame clones and lacks some. Clonal size and the V and J genes are those of that table, whereas D and trimming came from the DNA. The table includes around 250,000 clones, roughly 86% detected once.

This clonotype originated in a woman over 75 with COVID-19, enrolled during active disease. This chain links TRBV18 with TRBJ1-2; 7 bases fit TRBD1. Sequencing was carried out using peripheral blood. The CDR3 region is CASSPDRAYGYTF. CDR3 in DNA: TGTGCCAGCTCACCTGACAGGGCCTATGGCTACACCTTC.